The clone carrying this T cell receptor beta chain has only one observation. The antigen is undetermined. The source of the sample is a study of TIL therapy for anti-PD-1-resistant metastatic lung cancer. There are 15 residues in the CDR3. Germline V gene sequence: CDR1 SGHTA, CDR2 FQGTGA. V lost 2 bases and J lost 7, with 14 bases in between. The libraries were made with immunoSEQ v3. Clones were read by immunoSEQ multiplex PCR, and TCRdb kept only the in-frame ones, dropping some. This sample yields some 13,000 clones, of which approximately 66% are seen a single time; approximately 9% belongs to the top ten. The study, taken as a whole, reports: Many TIL product clones were absent from baseline tumor, suggesting clonal contraction.

Time point of the sample: pre-treatment sample, taken before nivolumab and TIL therapy. Tumor tissue came from excised metastases, mostly pleural nodules or supraclavicular lymph nodes. Tumor harvest preceded PD-1/PD-L1 blockade, followed by nivolumab treatment. Stage 4 NSCLC adults joined between 2017 and January 2020. J is TRBJ2-2 and V is TRBV7-3, with a tentative D call TRBD2 (6 bases). This TCR was sampled from a woman aged 30-79 years with non-small cell lung cancer. This specimen was tumor tissue, taken at baseline. The CDR3 nucleotides read TGTGCCAGCAGCTTATTTTCGGGGGTGGACGGGGAGCTGTTTTTT. Translating it yields CASSLFSGVDGELFF.